Shown below are 7 T cell receptor beta chains from a single sample sequenced in a study of shared clonotypes between healthy human individuals. The method was immunoSEQ multiplex PCR; TCRdb's version includes in-frame clones alone and lacks a portion of them. The table includes 2 million to 3 million clones, just over 90% detected once. The sample taken for sequencing was naive CD4+ T cells sorted from blood. Described subset: CD45RA+ positively selected. The source of these receptors is a man aged 18 to 35 in good health.

The J gene is TRBJ2-5, the V gene TRBV5-4, with no clear D. Trimming pared 4 bases from V and 5 bases from J, leaving 12 bases between. The V gene's germline CDR1 is SGHNT and CDR2 YYREEE (reference sequence). CDR3 length equals 13 residues. CDR3 in amino acids: CASSDKVRETQYF. For the CDR3, the DNA is TGTGCCAGCAGCGACAAAGTTCGGGAGACCCAGTACTTC.

This clone was detected only once. The same CDR3 is also encoded by other DNA sequences in this sample. V is TRBV29-1 and J is TRBJ1-3; D not resolved. Trimming took off 7 bases at V and 0 bases at J, with 10 bases between the two ends. The length of the CDR3 is 13 residues. Germline values: CDR1 SQVTM, CDR2 ANQGSEA. This chain's CDR3 is CSADGNSGNTIYF. In DNA, the CDR3 is TGCAGCGCTGACGGCAACTCTGGAAACACCATATATTTT.

The gene calls are TRBV19 and TRBJ2-3; D not certain. In germline, CDR1 is LNHDA, CDR2 SQIVND (reference sequence). Trimming cost V 2 bases and J 2 bases, with 8 bases left between them. This CDR3 spans 14 amino acids. The CDR3 sequence: CASSILSSTDTQYF. The CDR3 DNA sequence: TGTGCCAGTAGTATACTCAGTTCCACAGATACGCAGTATTTT.

V gene TRBV2 combines with J gene TRBJ2-7, with TRBD2 as a possible D gene (6 bases). Trimming took 3 bases from V and 4 from J, leaving 16 bases between them. The CDR3 has 15 residues. CDR1 is SNHLY, CDR2 FYNNEI, per germline. The CDR3 protein is CASSERRDSSYEQYF. The CDR3 nucleotides are TGTGCCAGCAGTGAGCGGCGGGATAGCTCTTACGAGCAGTACTTC.

The rearrangement links TRBV5-5 to TRBJ1-4, with D perhaps TRBD1 (6 bases). CDR1 is SGHKS and CDR2 is YYEKEE in the germline V gene (reference sequence). With 4 bases removed from V and 8 bases from J, the gap between germline ends came to 15 bases. The CDR3 is 14 residues long. CDR3 bases: TGTGCCAGCAGCGCCTACAGGGATGGCGAAAAACTGTTTTTT. Translation: CASSAYRDGEKLFF.

This clone was seen a few times. V and J are TRBV2 and TRBJ1-1; D ambiguous. The V end lost 4 bases, the J end lost 5 bases, and 14 bases lay between the germline ends. Germline CDR1 and CDR2: SNHLY and FYNNEI. The length of the CDR3 is 14 residues. The chain's CDR3 is CASSAWADRTEAFF. The CDR3 region has the DNA TGTGCCAGCAGTGCGTGGGCGGACCGTACTGAAGCTTTCTTT. Drawing the rest from reference TRBV2 and TRBJ1-1, the complete variable domain is EPEVTQTPSHQVTQMGQEVILRCVPISNHLYFYWYRQILGQKVEFLVSFYNNEISEKSEIFDDQFSVERPDGSNFTLKIRSTKLEDSAMYFCASSAWADRTEAFFGQGTRLTVV.

Note on this clone: Other DNA sequences from this sample encode an identical CDR3 as well. This chain uses TRBV18 with TRBJ1-1; no firm D call. This CDR3 comprises 13 residues. V lost 3 bases and J 4 bases, leaving 9 bases between the germline ends. Germline values: CDR1 KGHSH, CDR2 LQKENI. The CDR3 here is CASSPPVGTEAFF. CDR3 DNA: TGTGCCAGCTCACCTCCTGTCGGCACTGAAGCTTTCTTT.